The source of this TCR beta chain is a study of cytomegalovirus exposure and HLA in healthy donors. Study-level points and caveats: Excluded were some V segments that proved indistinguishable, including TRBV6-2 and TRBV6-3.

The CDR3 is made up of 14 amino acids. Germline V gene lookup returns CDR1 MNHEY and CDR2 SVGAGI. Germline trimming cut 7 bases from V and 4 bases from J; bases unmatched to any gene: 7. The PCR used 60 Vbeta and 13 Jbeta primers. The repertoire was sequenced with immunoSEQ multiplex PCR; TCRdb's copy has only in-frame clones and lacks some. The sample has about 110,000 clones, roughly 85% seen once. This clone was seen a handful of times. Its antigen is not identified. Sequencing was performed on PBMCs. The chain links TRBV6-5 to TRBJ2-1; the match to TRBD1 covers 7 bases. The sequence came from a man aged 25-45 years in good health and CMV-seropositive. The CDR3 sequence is CASKPGQIYNEQFF. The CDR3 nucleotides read TGTGCCAGCAAACCGGGACAGATATACAATGAGCAGTTCTTC.